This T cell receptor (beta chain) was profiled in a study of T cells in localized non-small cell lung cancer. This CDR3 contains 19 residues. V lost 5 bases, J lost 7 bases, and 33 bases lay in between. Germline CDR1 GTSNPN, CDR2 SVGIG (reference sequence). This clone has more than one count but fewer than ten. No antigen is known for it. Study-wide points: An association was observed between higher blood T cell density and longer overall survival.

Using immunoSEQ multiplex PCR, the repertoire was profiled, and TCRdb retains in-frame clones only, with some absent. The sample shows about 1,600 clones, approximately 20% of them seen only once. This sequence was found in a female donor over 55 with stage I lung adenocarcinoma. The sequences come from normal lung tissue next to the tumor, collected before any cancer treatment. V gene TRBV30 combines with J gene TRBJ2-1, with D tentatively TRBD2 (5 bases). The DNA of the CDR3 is TGTGCCTGGGTGGACTGGAGGCTCCTCGGAAGAAACAGAAGGAATGAGCAGTTCTTC. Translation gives CAWVDWRLLGRNRRNEQFF.